One and the same sample provided the 27 T cell receptor beta chains below, sequenced in a study of PD-1 blockade in classical Hodgkin lymphoma. Clones were read by immunoSEQ multiplex PCR, and TCRdb kept only the in-frame ones, dropping some. The sample holds approximately 100,000 clones, 83% seen once. Noted time point: cycle 4 day 1 (C4D1), after less than 7 weeks of nivolumab. Each patient experienced a relapse that followed autologous stem cell transplantation, and brentuximab vedotin exposure varied. The input for sequencing was peripheral blood mononuclear cells (PBMCs), taken before the fourth cycle of nivolumab. The origin of the receptors is a human donor with classical Hodgkin lymphoma.

This sequence joins TRBV25-1 and TRBJ2-5, with a weak D call TRBD2 (6 bases). The CDR3 covers 15 residues. The V end was cut by 3 bases, the J end by 4 bases, with 15 bases between. Germline V gene lookup returns CDR1 MGHDK and CDR2 SYGVNS. The CDR3 coding sequence is TGTGCCAGCAGTGACCCTCGGGAGTTCTTAGAGACCCAGTACTTC. Translating gives CASSDPREFLETQYF.

The chain recombines TRBV19 with TRBJ2-7; 11 nucleotides line up with TRBD2. Trimming took 4 bases from V and 2 from J; bases not matched to a gene: 13. This CDR3 region has 18 residues. Germline lookup yields CDR1 LNHDA and CDR2 SQIVND (reference sequence). This chain's CDR3 is CASSTRGRGTSGTYEQYF. The CDR3 DNA reads TGTGCCAGTAGTACCCGTGGCCGAGGGACTAGCGGAACCTACGAGCAGTACTTC.

This chain links TRBV19 with TRBJ2-1, with D hard to call. Germline loops: CDR1 LNHDA, CDR2 SQIVND (reference sequence). CDR3 length equals 15 residues. The ends were cut back, 7 bases at V and 3 bases at J, with 16 bases in the middle. The CDR3 bases are TGTGCCAGTAATTTAGGGAAATCTCGCTACAATGAGCAGTTCTTC. It codes for CASNLGKSRYNEQFF. The variable domain in full, with the rest retrieved from reference TRBV19 and TRBJ2-1, is DGGITQSPKYLFRKEGQNVTLSCEQNLNHDAMYWYRQDPGQGLRLIYYSQIVNDFQKGDIAEGYSVSREKKESFPLTVTSAQKNPTAFYLCASNLGKSRYNEQFFGPGTRLTVL.

The rearrangement joins TRBV9 to TRBJ2-1, with D perhaps matching TRBD1 or TRBD2 (6 bases each). V gave up 6 bases and J gave up 4 bases, with 17 bases separating them. Germline lookup yields CDR1 SGDLS and CDR2 YYNGEE. The CDR3 sequence is 15 residues long. The CDR3, as DNA: TGTGCCAGCAACATGGGGGGACAACCATACAATGAGCAGTTCTTC. Translated, it gives CASNMGGQPYNEQFF.

The chain couples TRBV19 to TRBJ1-1; 7 nucleotides agree with TRBD1. Germline loops: CDR1 LNHDA, CDR2 SQIVND (reference sequence). The trim removed 2 bases at V and 4 bases at J, leaving 7 bases unmatched. The CDR3 has 15 amino acids. The CDR3 bases are TGTGCCAGTAGTATAAGACAGGGTCGGCCCACTGAAGCTTTCTTT. This translates into CASSIRQGRPTEAFF.

The V gene is TRBV7-7, the J gene TRBJ2-1; D perhaps matches TRBD1 (6 bases). The CDR3 has 17 amino acids. Germline V CDR1 and CDR2: SSHAT, FNYEAQ (reference sequence). V was pared by 5 bases and J by 5 bases, with 22 bases between. This CDR3 is CASSISYREGFHNEQFF. The CDR3 coding sequence is TGTGCCAGCAGCATAAGCTACAGGGAAGGCTTCCACAATGAGCAGTTCTTC.

The chain couples TRBV2 to TRBJ1-1; possibly TRBD1 for D (6 bases). The CDR3 spans 15 residues. Germline values: CDR1 SNHLY, CDR2 FYNNEI. The germline V and J ends were trimmed by 6 bases and 1 base, with 15 bases remaining between them. As DNA, the CDR3 is TGTGCCAGCAGAAAAGGGGGGGCGAGGAACACTGAAGCTTTCTTT. Translating gives CASRKGGARNTEAFF. The full variable domain, its missing parts supplied by reference TRBV2 and TRBJ1-1, is EPEVTQTPSHQVTQMGQEVILRCVPISNHLYFYWYRQILGQKVEFLVSFYNNEISEKSEIFDDQFSVERPDGSNFTLKIRSTKLEDSAMYFCASRKGGARNTEAFFGQGTRLTVV.

This clone appeared once. The chain joins TRBV6-5 to TRBJ1-1; D gene uncertain. Per the germline V gene, CDR1 is MNHEY and CDR2 is SVGAGI. The CDR3 contains 14 residues. Trimming took 6 bases from V and 2 from J, leaving 13 bases between them. CDR3: CASSSAKYNTEAFF. As DNA, the CDR3 is TGTGCCAGCAGCAGTGCTAAGTACAACACTGAAGCTTTCTTT.

The rearrangement joins TRBV6-6 to TRBJ1-1, with a possible D match to TRBD1 (6 bases). There are 13 residues in the CDR3. V dropped 5 bases and J dropped 0 bases, with 7 bases sitting between them. Looked up from germline, CDR1 is MNHNY and CDR2 is SVGAGI (reference sequence). Here the CDR3 reads CASSRTVNTEAFF. Written as DNA, the CDR3 is TGTGCCAGCAGTCGGACAGTGAACACTGAAGCTTTCTTT.

J is TRBJ1-5 and V is TRBV2; 7 nucleotides align to TRBD1. Germline-derived CDR1 and CDR2 are SNHLY and FYNNEI. This CDR3 has 14 amino acids. The J segment lost 4 bases and the V segment lost 8 bases, leaving 8 bases of the junction unmatched. The CDR3 reads CASQTGVGNQPQHF. CDR3 DNA sequence: TGTGCCAGCCAAACAGGGGTAGGGAATCAGCCCCAGCATTTT. Filled out from reference TRBV2 and TRBJ1-5, the complete variable domain reads EPEVTQTPSHQVTQMGQEVILRCVPISNHLYFYWYRQILGQKVEFLVSFYNNEISEKSEIFDDQFSVERPDGSNFTLKIRSTKLEDSAMYFCASQTGVGNQPQHFGDGTRLSIL.

The genes are TRBV18 and TRBJ2-7; TRBD2 agrees at 14 bases. CDR3 size: 17 residues. The germline V gene encodes CDR1 KGHSH and CDR2 LQKENI. Trimming at V came to 5 bases and at J to 6 bases, leaving 12 bases not matched to a gene. As DNA, the CDR3 is TGTGCCAGCTCATCTGGACTAGCGGGAGGCCCCCTTCGCGAGCAGTACTTC. This sequence encodes CASSSGLAGGPLREQYF.

This chain joins TRBV25-1 and TRBJ1-2; D gene uncertain. V was clipped by 1 base and J by 0 bases, with 3 bases between them. From germline, CDR1 is MGHDK and CDR2 SYGVNS. CDR3 length equals 13 residues. This CDR3 reads CASSESANYGYTF. The CDR3 DNA is TGTGCCAGCAGTGAATCAGCTAACTATGGCTACACCTTC.

The V gene is TRBV9, the J gene TRBJ2-2, with 11 bases aligning to TRBD2. Germline values: CDR1 SGDLS, CDR2 YYNGEE. J lost 3 bases, V lost 4 bases, and 5 bases had no gene match. This CDR3 is 16 amino acids long. CDR3 loop: CASSFSGRADTGELFF. CDR3 coding DNA: TGTGCCAGCAGCTTTAGCGGGAGGGCTGACACCGGGGAGCTGTTTTTT.

The chain combines TRBV5-1 with TRBJ1-1; D unclear. This CDR3 has 16 amino acids. Germline-derived CDR1 and CDR2 are SGHRS and YFSETQ. The ends were cut back, 0 bases at V and 0 bases at J, with 12 bases in the middle. This chain's CDR3 is CASSLVAGSMNTEAFF. The CDR3 DNA reads as TGCGCCAGCAGCTTGGTCGCGGGCAGCATGAACACTGAAGCTTTCTTT.

The chain carries TRBV7-6 and TRBJ2-1; 7 nucleotides align to TRBD2. The ends lost 1 base at V and 7 bases at J; junction bases unmatched: 19. Per germline, CDR1 SGHVS and CDR2 FNYEAQ. This CDR3 has 19 residues. This CDR3 is CASSLGGVETSYHINEQFF. For the CDR3, the DNA is TGTGCCAGCAGCTTAGGGGGAGTAGAGACTAGCTATCATATAAATGAGCAGTTCTTC.

The chain couples TRBV6-1 to TRBJ2-2; possible D gene TRBD1, 5 bases. With 6 bases removed from V and 4 bases from J, the gap between germline ends came to 15 bases. This CDR3 region has 15 residues. CDR1 is MNHNS, CDR2 SASEGT, per germline. CDR3 region: CASRQTPGSTGELFF. The DNA of the CDR3 is TGTGCCAGCAGGCAAACACCAGGGTCCACCGGGGAGCTGTTTTTT.

This chain uses TRBV7-8 with TRBJ2-1; the D is unclear. Deletions cut 7 bases from V and 6 bases from J, with 16 bases between. CDR1 and CDR2 (germline): SGHVS, FQNEAQ. CDR3 length: 14 amino acids. CDR3 bases: TGTGCCAGCACCCAATCAGAGGTAGCCAATGAGCAGTTCTTC. Amino acids: CASTQSEVANEQFF.

This clone was seen a handful of times. The rearrangement uses TRBV7-2 and TRBJ2-2; TRBD1 might be the D (5 bases). Per the germline V gene, CDR1 is SGHTA and CDR2 is FQGNSA. V was shortened by 1 base and J by 4 bases, with 13 bases between the two germline ends. The CDR3 is made up of 16 amino acids. CDR3 residues: CASSLGGAGSTGELFF. The CDR3 region has the DNA TGTGCCAGCAGCTTAGGGGGCGCCGGAAGCACCGGGGAGCTGTTTTTT.

DNA for the CDR3: TGCAGCGTTGATTCTAGGGGGGGGGAGACCCAGTACTTC. It specifies CSVDSRGGETQYF. The chain carries TRBV29-1 and TRBJ2-5, with D perhaps matching TRBD2 (7 bases). Trimming left V 3 bases short and J 5 bases short, with 13 bases between. Germline-derived CDR1 and CDR2 are SQVTM and ANQGSEA. The CDR3 is 13 residues long. Variable domain in full (rest from reference TRBV29-1 and TRBJ2-5): SAVISQKPSRDICQRGTSLTIQCQVDSQVTMMFWYRQQPGQSLTLIATANQGSEATYESGFVIDKFPISRPNLTFSTLTVSNMSPEDSSIYLCSVDSRGGETQYFGPGTRLLVL.

This clone has just a few counts. The chain has TRBV5-6 and TRBJ1-5; D unclear. The CDR3 covers 13 residues. CDR1 SGHDT and CDR2 YYEEEE come from the germline V gene. The ends were cut back, 2 bases at V and 9 bases at J, with 12 bases in the middle. In DNA, the CDR3 is TGTGCCAGCAGCTTACAGACCGGTGGGCCCCAGCATTTT. The encoded protein is CASSLQTGGPQHF.

This chain links TRBV19 with TRBJ2-7, with 7 bases that match TRBD1. With 4 bases clipped from V and 2 bases from J, the junction kept 8 bases outside the gene matches. There are 15 residues in the CDR3. Germline CDR1 reads LNHDA; CDR2 reads SQIVND (reference sequence). The CDR3 protein is CASSRSGTVPYEQYF. The CDR3 bases are TGTGCCAGTAGTAGATCCGGGACAGTTCCCTACGAGCAGTACTTC. The full variable domain, with the rest looked up from reference TRBV19 and TRBJ2-7, is DGGITQSPKYLFRKEGQNVTLSCEQNLNHDAMYWYRQDPGQGLRLIYYSQIVNDFQKGDIAEGYSVSREKKESFPLTVTSAQKNPTAFYLCASSRSGTVPYEQYFGPGTRLTVT.

V usage is TRBV27 and J usage is TRBJ2-7, with 13 bases that match TRBD2. The germline V gene has CDR1 MNHEY and CDR2 SMNVEV (reference sequence). The ends lost 6 bases at V and 6 bases at J; junction bases unmatched: 5. This CDR3 is built from 14 residues. The CDR3 coding sequence is TGTGCCAGCAGAACCGGGACTAGCGGGACCGAGCAGTACTTC. Translation: CASRTGTSGTEQYF.

The chain carries TRBV27 and TRBJ1-2, with D perhaps TRBD1 (5 bases). The germline V and J ends were trimmed by 6 bases and 0 bases, with 20 bases remaining between them. This CDR3 contains 17 residues. Germline assignment: CDR1 MNHEY and CDR2 SMNVEV (reference sequence). The CDR3 spells CASSKLPGTDSNYGYTF. Here the CDR3 DNA reads TGTGCCAGCAGCAAATTGCCCGGGACCGATTCTAACTATGGCTACACCTTC.

The chain employs TRBV6-1 and TRBJ1-1; 10 nucleotides agree with TRBD1. Germline-derived CDR1 and CDR2 are MNHNS and SASEGT. Unmatched junction bases numbered 12, after V lost 4 bases and J lost 10 bases. This CDR3 is 15 amino acids long. DNA for the CDR3: TGTGCCAGCAGTGGGCTCTTTGGGACAGGGGTAGGAGCTTTCTTT. Its protein product is CASSGLFGTGVGAFF.

The chain is built from TRBV4-2 and TRBJ2-1, with TRBD2 matching 7 bases. The junction had 13 bases not matched to a gene; V was cut back by 1 base and J by 7 bases. CDR1 is LGHNA, CDR2 YNFKEQ, per germline. CDR3 size: 17 residues. As DNA, the CDR3 is TGTGCCAGCAGCCAAGGAAGTGGGAGGGGAGTGGAGAATGAGCAGTTCTTC. Translating it yields CASSQGSGRGVENEQFF.

V and J are TRBV11-2 and TRBJ2-1, with D uncertain. The CDR3 is made up of 15 amino acids. Germline loops: CDR1 SGHAT, CDR2 FQNNGV. Trimming removed 3 bases at V and 4 bases at J, with 13 bases between. The CDR3, as DNA: TGTGCCAGCAGCTTGGTTCCCGAAAGATACAATGAGCAGTTCTTC. Its protein product is CASSLVPERYNEQFF.

The sample holds one count of this clone. This rearrangement joins TRBV7-2 to TRBJ2-1, with 9 bases that match TRBD2. Trimming removed 2 bases from V and 4 bases from J; junction bases left unmatched: 3. Germline V CDR1 and CDR2: SGHTA, FQGNSA. This CDR3 region has 15 residues. The CDR3 DNA is TGTGCCAGCAGCTTAAGTAGCGGGAGTTACAATGAGCAGTTCTTC. It specifies CASSLSSGSYNEQFF.